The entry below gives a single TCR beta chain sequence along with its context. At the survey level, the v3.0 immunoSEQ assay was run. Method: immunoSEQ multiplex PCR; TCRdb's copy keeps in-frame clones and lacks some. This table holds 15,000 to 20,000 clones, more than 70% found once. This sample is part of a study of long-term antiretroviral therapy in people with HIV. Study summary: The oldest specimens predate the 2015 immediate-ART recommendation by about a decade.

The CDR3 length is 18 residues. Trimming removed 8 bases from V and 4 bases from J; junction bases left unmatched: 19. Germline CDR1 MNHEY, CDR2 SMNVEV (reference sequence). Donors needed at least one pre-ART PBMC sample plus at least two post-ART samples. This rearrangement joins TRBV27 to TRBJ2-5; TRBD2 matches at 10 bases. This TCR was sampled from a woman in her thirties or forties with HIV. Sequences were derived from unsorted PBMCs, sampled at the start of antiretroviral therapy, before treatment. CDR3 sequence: CASWSRSGGAFSAETQYF. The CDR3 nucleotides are TGTGCCAGCTGGTCTCGCAGCGGGGGGGCATTTTCAGCAGAGACCCAGTACTTC.